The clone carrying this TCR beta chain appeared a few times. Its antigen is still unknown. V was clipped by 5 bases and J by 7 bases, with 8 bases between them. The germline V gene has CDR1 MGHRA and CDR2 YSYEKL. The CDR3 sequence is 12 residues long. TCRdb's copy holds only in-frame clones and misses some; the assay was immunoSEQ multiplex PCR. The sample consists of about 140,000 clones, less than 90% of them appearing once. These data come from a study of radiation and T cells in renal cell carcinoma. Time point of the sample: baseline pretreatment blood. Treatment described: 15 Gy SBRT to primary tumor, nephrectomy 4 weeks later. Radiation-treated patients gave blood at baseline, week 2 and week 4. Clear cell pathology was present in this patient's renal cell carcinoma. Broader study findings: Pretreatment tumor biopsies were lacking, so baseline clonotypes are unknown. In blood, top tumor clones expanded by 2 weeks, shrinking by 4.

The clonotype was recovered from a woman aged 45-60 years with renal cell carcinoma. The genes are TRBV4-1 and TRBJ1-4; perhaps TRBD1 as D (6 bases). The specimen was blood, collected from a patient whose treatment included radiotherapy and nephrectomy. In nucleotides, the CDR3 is TGCGCCAGCAGCGGGACATTTGAAAAACTGTTTTTT. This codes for CASSGTFEKLFF.